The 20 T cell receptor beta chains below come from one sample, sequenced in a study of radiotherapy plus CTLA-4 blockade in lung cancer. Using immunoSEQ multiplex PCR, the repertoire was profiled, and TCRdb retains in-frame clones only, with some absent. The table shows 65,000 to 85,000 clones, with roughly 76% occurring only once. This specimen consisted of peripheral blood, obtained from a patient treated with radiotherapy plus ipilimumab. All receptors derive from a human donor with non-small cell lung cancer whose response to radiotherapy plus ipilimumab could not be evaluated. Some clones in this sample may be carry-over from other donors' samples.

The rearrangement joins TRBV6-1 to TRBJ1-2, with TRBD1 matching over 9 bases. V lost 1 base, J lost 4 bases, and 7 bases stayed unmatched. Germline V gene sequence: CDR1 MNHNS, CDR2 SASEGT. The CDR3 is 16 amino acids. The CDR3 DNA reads TGTGCCAGCAGTGAAGTGATGACAGGGGGAAGCTATGGCTACACCTTC. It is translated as CASSEVMTGGSYGYTF.

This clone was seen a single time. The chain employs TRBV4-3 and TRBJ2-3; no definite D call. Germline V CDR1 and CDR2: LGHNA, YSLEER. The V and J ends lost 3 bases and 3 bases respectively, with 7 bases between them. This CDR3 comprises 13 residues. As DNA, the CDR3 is TGCGCCAGCAGCCAGCAGCGAACAGATACGCAGTATTTT. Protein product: CASSQQRTDTQYF.

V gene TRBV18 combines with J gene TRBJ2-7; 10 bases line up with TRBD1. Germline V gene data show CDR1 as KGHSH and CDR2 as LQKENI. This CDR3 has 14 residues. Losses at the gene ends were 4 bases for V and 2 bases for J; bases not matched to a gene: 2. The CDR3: CASSRDRGTYEQYF. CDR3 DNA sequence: TGTGCCAGCTCACGGGACAGGGGAACCTACGAGCAGTACTTC.

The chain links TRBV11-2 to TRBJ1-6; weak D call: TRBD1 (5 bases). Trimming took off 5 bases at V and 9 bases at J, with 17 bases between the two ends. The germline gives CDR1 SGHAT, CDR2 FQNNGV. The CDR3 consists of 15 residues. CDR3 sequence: CASSLRGRGGSPLHF. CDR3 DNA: TGTGCCAGCAGCCTCCGGGGGAGGGGAGGTTCACCCCTCCACTTT.

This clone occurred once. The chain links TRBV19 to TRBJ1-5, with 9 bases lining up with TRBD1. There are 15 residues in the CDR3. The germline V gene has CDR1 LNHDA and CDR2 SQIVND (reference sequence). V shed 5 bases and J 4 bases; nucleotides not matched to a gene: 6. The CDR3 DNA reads TGTGCCAGTAGTGTACGGGACAGGGCGAATCAGCCCCAGCATTTT. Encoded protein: CASSVRDRANQPQHF. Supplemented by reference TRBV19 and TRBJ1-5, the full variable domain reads DGGITQSPKYLFRKEGQNVTLSCEQNLNHDAMYWYRQDPGQGLRLIYYSQIVNDFQKGDIAEGYSVSREKKESFPLTVTSAQKNPTAFYLCASSVRDRANQPQHFGDGTRLSIL.

Here the CDR3 DNA reads TGTGCCTGGAGTGTACATCAGAGGGTCTACGAGCAGTACTTC. Its translation is CAWSVHQRVYEQYF. This rearrangement joins TRBV30 to TRBJ2-7, with a weak D call TRBD2 (5 bases). V shed 0 bases and J shed 3 bases, with 12 bases lying between them. The CDR3 contains 14 residues. Germline lookup yields CDR1 GTSNPN and CDR2 SVGIG (reference sequence).

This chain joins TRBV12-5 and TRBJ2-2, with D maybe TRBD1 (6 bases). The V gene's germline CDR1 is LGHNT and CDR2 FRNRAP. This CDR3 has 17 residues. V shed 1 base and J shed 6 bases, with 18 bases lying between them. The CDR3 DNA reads TGTGCTAGTGGTTTGGGATACGGCAGGGGAATGCCCGGGGAGCTGTTTTTT. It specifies CASGLGYGRGMPGELFF.

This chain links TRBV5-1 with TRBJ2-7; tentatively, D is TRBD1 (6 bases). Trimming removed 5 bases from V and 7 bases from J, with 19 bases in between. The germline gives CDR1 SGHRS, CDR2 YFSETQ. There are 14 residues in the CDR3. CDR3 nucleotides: TGCGCCAGCAGACTCTCGGACAGCGAAGTGGAGCAGTACTTC. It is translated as CASRLSDSEVEQYF.

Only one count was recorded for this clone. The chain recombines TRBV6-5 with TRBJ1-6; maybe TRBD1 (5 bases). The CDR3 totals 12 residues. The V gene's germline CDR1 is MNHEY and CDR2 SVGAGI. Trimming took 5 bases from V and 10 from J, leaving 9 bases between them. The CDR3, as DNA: TGTGCCAGCAGTCAGGGTCGATCACCCCTCCACTTT. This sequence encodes CASSQGRSPLHF.

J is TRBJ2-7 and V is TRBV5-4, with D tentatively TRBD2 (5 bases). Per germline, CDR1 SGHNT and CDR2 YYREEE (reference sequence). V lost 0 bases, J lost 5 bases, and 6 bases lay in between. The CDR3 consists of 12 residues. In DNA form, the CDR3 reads TGTGCCAGCAGCTTGGAGGGAGACGAGCAGTACTTC. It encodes CASSLEGDEQYF.

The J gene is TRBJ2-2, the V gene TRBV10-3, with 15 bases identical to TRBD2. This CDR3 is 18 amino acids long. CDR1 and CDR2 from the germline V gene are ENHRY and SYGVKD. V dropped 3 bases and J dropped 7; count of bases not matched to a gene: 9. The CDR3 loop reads CAISEPGLAGGYNGELFF. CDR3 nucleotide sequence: TGTGCCATCAGTGAACCGGGACTAGCGGGGGGTTATAACGGGGAGCTGTTTTTT.

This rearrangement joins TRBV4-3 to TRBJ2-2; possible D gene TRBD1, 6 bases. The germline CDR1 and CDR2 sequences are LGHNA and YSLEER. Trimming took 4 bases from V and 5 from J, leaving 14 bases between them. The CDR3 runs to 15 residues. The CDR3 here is CASSPAPRGTGELFF. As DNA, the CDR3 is TGCGCCAGCAGCCCCGCCCCCAGGGGAACCGGGGAGCTGTTTTTT.

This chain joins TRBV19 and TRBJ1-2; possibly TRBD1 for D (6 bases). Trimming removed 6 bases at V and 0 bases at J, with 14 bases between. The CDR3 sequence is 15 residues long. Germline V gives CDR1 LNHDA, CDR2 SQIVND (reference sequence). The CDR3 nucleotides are TGTGCCAGTAGGACGGCGGGGGCCTCTAACTATGGCTACACCTTC. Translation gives CASRTAGASNYGYTF.

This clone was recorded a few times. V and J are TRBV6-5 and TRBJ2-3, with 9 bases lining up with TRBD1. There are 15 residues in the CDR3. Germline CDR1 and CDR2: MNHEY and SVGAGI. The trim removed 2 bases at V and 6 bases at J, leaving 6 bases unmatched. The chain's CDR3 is CASSYETGGGDTQYF. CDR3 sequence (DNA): TGTGCCAGCAGTTACGAGACAGGGGGTGGGGATACGCAGTATTTT.

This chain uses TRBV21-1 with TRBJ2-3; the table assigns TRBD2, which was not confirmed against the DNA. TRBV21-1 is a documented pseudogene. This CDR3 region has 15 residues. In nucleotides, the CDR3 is TGTGCCAGCGAAAGGGAGGCAAAATCGACAGATACGCAGTATTTT. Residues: CASEREAKSTDTQYF.

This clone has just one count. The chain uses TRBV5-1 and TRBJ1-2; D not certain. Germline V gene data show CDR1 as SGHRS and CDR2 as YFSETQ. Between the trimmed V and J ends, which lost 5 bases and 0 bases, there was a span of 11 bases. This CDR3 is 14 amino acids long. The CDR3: CASSPTTTNYGYTF. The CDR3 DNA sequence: TGCGCCAGCAGTCCGACCACTACTAACTATGGCTACACCTTC.

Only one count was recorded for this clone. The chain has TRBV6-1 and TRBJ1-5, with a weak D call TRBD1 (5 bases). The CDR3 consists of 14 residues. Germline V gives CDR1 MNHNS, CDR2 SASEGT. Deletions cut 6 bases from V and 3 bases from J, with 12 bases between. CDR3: CASRSGQPNQPQHF. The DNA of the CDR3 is TGTGCCAGCAGGTCAGGACAACCCAATCAGCCCCAGCATTTT.

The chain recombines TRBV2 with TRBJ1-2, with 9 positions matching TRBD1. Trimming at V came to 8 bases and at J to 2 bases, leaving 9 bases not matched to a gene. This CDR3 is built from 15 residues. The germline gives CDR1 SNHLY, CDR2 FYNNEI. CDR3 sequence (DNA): TGTGCCAGCTTAGATTCCGGGACAGGGAACTATGGCTACACCTTC. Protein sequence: CASLDSGTGNYGYTF.

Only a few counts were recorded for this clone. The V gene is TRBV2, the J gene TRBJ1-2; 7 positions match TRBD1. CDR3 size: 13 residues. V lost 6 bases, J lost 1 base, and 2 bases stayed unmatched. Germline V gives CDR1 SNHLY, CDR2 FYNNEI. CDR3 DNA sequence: TGTGCCAGCAGGGGGACAGATAACTATGGCTACACCTTC. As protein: CASRGTDNYGYTF.

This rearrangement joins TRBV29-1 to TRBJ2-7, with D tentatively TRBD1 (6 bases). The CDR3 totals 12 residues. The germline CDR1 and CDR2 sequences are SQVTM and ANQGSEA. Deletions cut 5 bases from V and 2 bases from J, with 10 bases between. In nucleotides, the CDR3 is TGCAGCGTTTTGGGGGCGGCCTACGAGCAGTACTTC. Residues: CSVLGAAYEQYF.